This T cell receptor beta chain came from a study of early T cells in non-severe SARS-CoV-2 infection (dated by TCRdb to the early 2020s). Context from the whole study: Bulk RNA from unsorted whole blood was used for TCR sequencing, so alpha and beta chains could not be paired. The study at large found these results: VDJdb matching was skewed toward anti-spike CD8 responses, so virus-specific expansions were likely underestimated and private and CD4 specificities were missed.

Reading from cysteine to phenylalanine, the CDR3 counts 12 amino acids. Only CDR3 DNA remains: 36 bases, in frame from the first base. Trimming at the junction amounts to 6 bases on V and 2 bases on J, and the germline ends lie 6 bases apart. From a lookup of the germline V gene, CDR1 and CDR2 are MNHNS and SASEGT. Preparation of the library involved 5' RACE. TCRdb names NextSeq 500 as the instrument used. The TCR library protocol attached unique molecular identifiers to individual cDNA molecules to correct for sequencing error and PCR bias. Both TCR alpha and beta chains were sequenced, and tight co-correlation was observed between alpha and beta sequence abundances in each sample. The original methods were these. Decombinator V4 was used to annotate the V gene, J gene and CDR3 of the TCR sequences. Expanded TCRs were defined as changing significantly between any two time points under a Poisson model with p below 0.0001. TCR abundances were normalised to the total number of TCRs sequenced per sample and were expressed as counts per million. MAIT TCRs were defined by TRAV1-2 paired with TRAJ12, TRAJ20 or TRAJ33, and iNKT TCRs by TRAV10 paired with TRAJ18. VDJdb, accessed 1 November 2021, was searched for CMV, EBV and SARS-CoV-2 annotated TCRs, excluding TCRs annotated for multiple antigens. TCRdb reran the public reads through fastp at Q25 and MiXCR, keeping productive beta chains. Entries that share a CDR3 protein sequence are merged under the most common genes and DNA. TCRdb, rather than the study authors, made the V and J calls. The sample includes roughly 65,000 distinct CDR3 sequences, with 11% observed a single time. The leading ten clones occupy approximately 5.9% of the sample.

This was a case-control study nested in a cohort of healthcare workers in London, UK, who had nasopharyngeal swab PCR tests and blood samples taken every week. Healthcare workers were enrolled in the week of the UK lockdown, from 23 to 31 March 2020, and were followed every week for up to roughly 16 weeks. On this clonotype itself: Its antigen has not been determined. No qualities accompany the bases; no much larger clone lies one base away.

The rearranged segments are TRBV6-1 and TRBJ2-3, with the D gene uncertain. This sequence was found in an adult who was a healthcare worker with PCR-confirmed SARS-CoV-2 infection or an uninfected control (not recorded which). Sequenced material: whole blood. The DNA sequence is as follows: TGTGCCAGCAGCCCACCCACAGATACGCAGTATTTT. It translates to CASSPPTDTQYF.